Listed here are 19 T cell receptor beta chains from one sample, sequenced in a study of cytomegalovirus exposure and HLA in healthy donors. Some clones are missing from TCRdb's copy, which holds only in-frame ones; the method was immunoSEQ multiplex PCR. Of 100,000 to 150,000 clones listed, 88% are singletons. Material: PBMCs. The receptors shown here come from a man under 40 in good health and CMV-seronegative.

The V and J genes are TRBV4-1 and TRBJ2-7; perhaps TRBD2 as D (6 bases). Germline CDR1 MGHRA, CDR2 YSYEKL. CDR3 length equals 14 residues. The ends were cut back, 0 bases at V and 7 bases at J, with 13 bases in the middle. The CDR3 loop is CASSQDPPGREQYF. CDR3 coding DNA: TGCGCCAGCAGCCAAGACCCCCCCGGGAGAGAGCAGTACTTC.

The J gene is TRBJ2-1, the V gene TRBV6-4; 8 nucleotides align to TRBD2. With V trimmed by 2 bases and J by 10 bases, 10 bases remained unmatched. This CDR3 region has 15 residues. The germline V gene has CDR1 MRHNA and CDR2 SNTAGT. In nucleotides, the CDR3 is TGTGCCAGCAGTGACGAGGCGGGAGGAAGTTCCGAGCAGTTCTTC. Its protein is CASSDEAGGSSEQFF.

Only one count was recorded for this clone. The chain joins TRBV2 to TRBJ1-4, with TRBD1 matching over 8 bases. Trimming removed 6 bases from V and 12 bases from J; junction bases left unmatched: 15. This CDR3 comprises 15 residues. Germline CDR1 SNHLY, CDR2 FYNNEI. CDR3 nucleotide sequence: TGTGCCAGCAGGGCCGGACAGGGCGCGTATAAAGAACTGTTTTTT. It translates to CASRAGQGAYKELFF.

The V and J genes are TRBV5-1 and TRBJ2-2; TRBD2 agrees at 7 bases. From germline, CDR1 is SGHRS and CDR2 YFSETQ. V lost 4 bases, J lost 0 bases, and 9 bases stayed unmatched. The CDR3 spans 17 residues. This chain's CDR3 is CASSVSGTTSNTGELFF. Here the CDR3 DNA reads TGCGCCAGCAGCGTAAGCGGGACGACTTCGAACACCGGGGAGCTGTTTTTT.

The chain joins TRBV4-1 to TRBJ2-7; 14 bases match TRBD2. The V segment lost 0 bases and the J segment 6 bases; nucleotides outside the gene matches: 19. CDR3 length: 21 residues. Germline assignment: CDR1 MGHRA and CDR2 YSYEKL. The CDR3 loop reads CASSQERIGTSGSLFGAEQYF. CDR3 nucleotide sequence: TGCGCCAGCAGCCAAGAACGAATTGGGACTAGCGGGAGTTTATTTGGGGCCGAGCAGTACTTC.

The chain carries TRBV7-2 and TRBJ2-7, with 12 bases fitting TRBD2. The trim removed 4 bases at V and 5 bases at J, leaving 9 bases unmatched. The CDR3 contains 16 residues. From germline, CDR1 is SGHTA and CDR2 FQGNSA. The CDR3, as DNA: TGTGCCAGCAGCTCTTTCCCGGGACTAGCGGGTCACGAGCAGTACTTC. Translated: CASSSFPGLAGHEQYF.

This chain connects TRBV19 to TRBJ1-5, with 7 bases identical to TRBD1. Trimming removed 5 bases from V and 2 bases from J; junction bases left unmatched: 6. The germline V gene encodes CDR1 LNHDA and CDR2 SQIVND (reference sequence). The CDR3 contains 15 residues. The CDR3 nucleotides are TGTGCCAGTAGTCTAAAAGGGGGCGGCAATCAGCCCCAGCATTTT. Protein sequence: CASSLKGGGNQPQHF. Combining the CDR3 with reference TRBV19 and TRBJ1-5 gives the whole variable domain DGGITQSPKYLFRKEGQNVTLSCEQNLNHDAMYWYRQDPGQGLRLIYYSQIVNDFQKGDIAEGYSVSREKKESFPLTVTSAQKNPTAFYLCASSLKGGGNQPQHFGDGTRLSIL.

This chain's CDR3 is CASSFGRGTSSSYEQYF. In DNA, the CDR3 is TGTGCCAGCAGCTTTGGAAGGGGGACTAGCAGCTCCTACGAGCAGTACTTC. The chain is built from TRBV5-5 and TRBJ2-7, with 9 bases lining up with TRBD2. Looked up from germline, CDR1 is SGHKS and CDR2 is YYEKEE (reference sequence). Trimming cost V 2 bases and J 0 bases; bases outside gene matches: 9. CDR3 length: 17 residues.

This CDR3 is CASSPGGNSNQPQHF. CDR3 DNA: TGCGCCAGCAGCCCGGGGGGGAATAGCAATCAGCCCCAGCATTTT. The chain uses TRBV4-1 and TRBJ1-5, with D possibly being TRBD1 (5 bases). The germline gives CDR1 MGHRA, CDR2 YSYEKL. Between the trimmed V and J ends, which lost 4 bases and 0 bases, there was a span of 10 bases. CDR3 length equals 15 residues.

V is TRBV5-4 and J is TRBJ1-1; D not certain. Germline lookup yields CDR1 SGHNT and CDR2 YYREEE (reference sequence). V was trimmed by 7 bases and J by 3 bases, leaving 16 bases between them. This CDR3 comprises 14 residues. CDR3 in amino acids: CASLSREVDTEAFF. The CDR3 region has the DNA TGTGCCAGCCTCAGCCGGGAGGTTGACACTGAAGCTTTCTTT.

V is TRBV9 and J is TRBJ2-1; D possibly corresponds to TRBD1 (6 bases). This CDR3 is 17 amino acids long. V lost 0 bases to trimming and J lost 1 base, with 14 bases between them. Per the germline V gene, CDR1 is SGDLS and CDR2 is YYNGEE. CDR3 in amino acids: CASSVAKEGQSYNEQFF. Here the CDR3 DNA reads TGTGCCAGCAGCGTAGCTAAGGAAGGACAGTCCTACAATGAGCAGTTCTTC.

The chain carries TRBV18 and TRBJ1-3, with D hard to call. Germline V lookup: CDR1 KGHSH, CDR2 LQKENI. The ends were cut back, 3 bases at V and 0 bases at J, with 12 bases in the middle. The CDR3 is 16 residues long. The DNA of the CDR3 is TGTGCCAGCTCACCGCGGAGACTGGACTCTGGAAACACCATATATTTT. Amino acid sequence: CASSPRRLDSGNTIYF. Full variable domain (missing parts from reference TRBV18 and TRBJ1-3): NAGVMQNPRHLVRRRGQEARLRCSPMKGHSHVYWYRQLPEEGLKFMVYLQKENIIDESGMPKERFSAEFPKEGPSILRIQQVVRGDSAAYFCASSPRRLDSGNTIYFGEGSWLTVV.

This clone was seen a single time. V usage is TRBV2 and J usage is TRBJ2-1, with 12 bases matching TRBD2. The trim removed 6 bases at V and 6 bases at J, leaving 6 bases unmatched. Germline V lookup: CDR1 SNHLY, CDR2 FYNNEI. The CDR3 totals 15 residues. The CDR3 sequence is CASRWGGLAGNEQFF. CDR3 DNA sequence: TGTGCCAGCAGATGGGGGGGACTAGCGGGCAATGAGCAGTTCTTC.

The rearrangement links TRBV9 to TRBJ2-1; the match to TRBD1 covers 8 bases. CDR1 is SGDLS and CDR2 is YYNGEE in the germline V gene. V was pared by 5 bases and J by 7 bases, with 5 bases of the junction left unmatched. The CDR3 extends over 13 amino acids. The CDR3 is CASRATGDNEQFF. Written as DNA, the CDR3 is TGTGCCAGCAGGGCGACAGGGGATAATGAGCAGTTCTTC.

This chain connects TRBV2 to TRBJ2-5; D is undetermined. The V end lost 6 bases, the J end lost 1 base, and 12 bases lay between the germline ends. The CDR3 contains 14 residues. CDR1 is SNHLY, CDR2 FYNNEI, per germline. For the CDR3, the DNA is TGTGCCAGCAGGCAAAAACAGAGCCAAGAGACCCAGTACTTC. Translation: CASRQKQSQETQYF.

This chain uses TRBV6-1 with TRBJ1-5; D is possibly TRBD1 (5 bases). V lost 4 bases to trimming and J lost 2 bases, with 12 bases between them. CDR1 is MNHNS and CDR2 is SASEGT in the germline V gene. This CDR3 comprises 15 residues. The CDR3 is CASSVSGGGNQPQHF. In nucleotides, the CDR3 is TGTGCCAGCAGTGTAAGCGGGGGGGGCAATCAGCCCCAGCATTTT.

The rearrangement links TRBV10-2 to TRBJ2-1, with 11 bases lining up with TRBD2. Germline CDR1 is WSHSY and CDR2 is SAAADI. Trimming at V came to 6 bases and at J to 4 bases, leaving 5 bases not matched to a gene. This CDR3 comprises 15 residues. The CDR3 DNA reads TGCGCCAGCAGATTACTAGCGGGAGTGTACAATGAGCAGTTCTTC. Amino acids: CASRLLAGVYNEQFF.

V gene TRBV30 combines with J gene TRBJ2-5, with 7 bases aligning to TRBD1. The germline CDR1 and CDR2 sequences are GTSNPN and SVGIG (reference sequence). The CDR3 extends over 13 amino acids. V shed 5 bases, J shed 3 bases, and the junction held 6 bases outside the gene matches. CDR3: CAWGDRVEETQYF. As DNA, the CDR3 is TGTGCCTGGGGTGACAGGGTGGAAGAGACCCAGTACTTC.

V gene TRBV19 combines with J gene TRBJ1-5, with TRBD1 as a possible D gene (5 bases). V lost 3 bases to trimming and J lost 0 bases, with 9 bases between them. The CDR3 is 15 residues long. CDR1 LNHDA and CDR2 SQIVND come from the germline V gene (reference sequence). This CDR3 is CASSIGGSSNQPQHF. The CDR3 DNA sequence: TGTGCCAGTAGTATTGGGGGGAGTAGCAATCAGCCCCAGCATTTT. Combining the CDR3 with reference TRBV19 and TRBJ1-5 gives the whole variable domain DGGITQSPKYLFRKEGQNVTLSCEQNLNHDAMYWYRQDPGQGLRLIYYSQIVNDFQKGDIAEGYSVSREKKESFPLTVTSAQKNPTAFYLCASSIGGSSNQPQHFGDGTRLSIL.